These 28 T cell receptor beta chains share one sample of origin, sequenced in a study of cytomegalovirus exposure and HLA in healthy donors. 13 Jbeta primers and 60 Vbeta primers were used for the PCR. Measured with immunoSEQ multiplex PCR; TCRdb has only the in-frame clones, and not every one. The data contain fewer than 250,000 clones, approximately 86% of them seen just once; the ten biggest clones take up roughly 1.7%. Sequencing was done on a sample of PBMCs. Receptor source: a woman under 30 in good health and CMV-seronegative.

The rearrangement uses TRBV12-5 and TRBJ1-2, with a possible D match to TRBD1 (5 bases). The CDR3 has 12 amino acids. V was clipped by 8 bases and J by 2 bases, with 9 bases between them. CDR1 and CDR2 (germline): LGHNT, FRNRAP. CDR3 in amino acids: CASSGDNYGYTF. CDR3 bases: TGTGCTAGTTCGGGGGACAACTATGGCTACACCTTC.

For this clone: The junction differs from germline at one of its ends, possibly a read error. The chain recombines TRBV30 with TRBJ2-2; no reliable D call. Germline V gene sequence: CDR1 GTSNPN, CDR2 SVGIG (reference sequence). The CDR3 totals 13 residues. For the CDR3, the DNA is TGTGTCTGGATAGTGTCGAACACCGGGGAGCTGTTTTTT. Translation: CVWIVSNTGELFF.

This chain connects TRBV7-2 to TRBJ2-4; 10 positions agree with TRBD2. V shed 5 bases and J 4 bases; nucleotides not matched to a gene: 5. In germline, CDR1 is SGHTA, CDR2 FQGNSA. There are 15 residues in the CDR3. The CDR3 bases are TGTGCCAGCAGCAAAGCGGGGGGGCTAAAAAACATTCAGTACTTC. Protein product: CASSKAGGLKNIQYF. Variable domain in full (rest from reference TRBV7-2 and TRBJ2-4): GAGVSQSPSNKVTEKGKDVELRCDPISGHTALYWYRQSLGQGLEFLIYFQGNSAPDKSGLPSDRFSAERTGGSVSTLTIQRTQQEDSAVYLCASSKAGGLKNIQYFGAGTRLSVL.

The chain recombines TRBV7-2 with TRBJ2-1, with 13 bases fitting TRBD2. Germline V gene lookup returns CDR1 SGHTA and CDR2 FQGNSA. This CDR3 contains 16 residues. The V and J ends lost 4 bases and 7 bases, in that order; junction bases with no gene match: 7. CDR3 coding DNA: TGTGCCAGCAGCTACGGACTAGCGGGAGTCCAAAATGAGCAGTTCTTC. The encoded protein is CASSYGLAGVQNEQFF. Variable domain in full (rest from reference TRBV7-2 and TRBJ2-1): GAGVSQSPSNKVTEKGKDVELRCDPISGHTALYWYRQSLGQGLEFLIYFQGNSAPDKSGLPSDRFSAERTGGSVSTLTIQRTQQEDSAVYLCASSYGLAGVQNEQFFGPGTRLTVL.

This clone was recorded once. The genes are TRBV6-1 and TRBJ2-5, with TRBD1 matching 7 bases. The CDR3 runs 14 residues. The V segment lost 8 bases and the J segment 0 bases; nucleotides outside the gene matches: 6. Germline V gives CDR1 MNHNS, CDR2 SASEGT. This CDR3 is CASGTDPYQETQYF. CDR3 nucleotides: TGTGCCAGCGGGACAGACCCGTACCAAGAGACCCAGTACTTC.

The chain combines TRBV6-1 with TRBJ2-7, with 8 bases fitting TRBD2. The CDR3 has 15 amino acids. Germline V gene sequence: CDR1 MNHNS, CDR2 SASEGT. The trim removed 5 bases at V and 3 bases at J, leaving 9 bases unmatched. The CDR3 DNA reads as TGTGCCAGCAGTTTCGGGGGGGCCGGGAGCTACGAGCAGTACTTC. It is translated as CASSFGGAGSYEQYF.

This clone was found a few times. CDR3 bases: TGTGCCAGCAGCTTGACCGGGACAGGGGACTACGAGCAGTACTTC. It encodes CASSLTGTGDYEQYF. This sequence joins TRBV7-9 and TRBJ2-7; 10 bases fit TRBD1. The V gene end was trimmed by 3 bases and the J gene end by 3 bases; junction bases not matched to a gene: 5. The CDR3 sequence is 15 residues long. Germline CDR1 reads SEHNR; CDR2 reads FQNEAQ (reference sequence).

The CDR3 loop reads CASSFSGSNYEQYF. DNA for the CDR3: TGTGCCAGCAGCTTTAGCGGGAGCAATTACGAGCAGTACTTC. The chain has TRBV7-9 and TRBJ2-7; 9 bases are shared with TRBD2. Germline assignment: CDR1 SEHNR and CDR2 FQNEAQ (reference sequence). Trimming removed 3 bases from V and 4 bases from J; junction bases left unmatched: 4. CDR3 length equals 14 residues.

The rearrangement joins TRBV28 to TRBJ2-7; 12 bases agree with TRBD2. V shed 8 bases, J shed 2 bases, and the junction held 4 bases outside the gene matches. This CDR3 has 14 residues. Germline loops: CDR1 MDHEN, CDR2 SYDVKM. In nucleotides, the CDR3 is TGTGCCAGCGACGCTAGCGGGAGGGCCTACGAGCAGTACTTC. Translation gives CASDASGRAYEQYF. Full variable domain (missing parts from reference TRBV28 and TRBJ2-7): DVKVTQSSRYLVKRTGEKVFLECVQDMDHENMFWYRQDPGLGLRLIYFSYDVKMKEKGDIPEGYSVSREKKERFSLILESASTNQTSMYLCASDASGRAYEQYFGPGTRLTVT.

V and J are TRBV29-1 and TRBJ2-3, with D possibly being TRBD2 (5 bases). CDR3 length equals 14 residues. Germline V lookup: CDR1 SQVTM, CDR2 ANQGSEA. Trimming took 3 bases from V and 5 from J, leaving 15 bases between them. Here the CDR3 reads CSVETRLEGDTQYF. In nucleotides, the CDR3 is TGCAGCGTTGAGACCCGTCTCGAGGGAGATACGCAGTATTTT.

V usage is TRBV6-5 and J usage is TRBJ1-2; 7 bases are a match to TRBD1. Germline CDR1 reads MNHEY; CDR2 reads SVGAGI. V was clipped by 6 bases and J by 4 bases; unmatched bases: 2. The CDR3 length is 12 residues. CDR3 amino acids: CASRGDSYGYTF. The CDR3 nucleotides read TGTGCCAGCAGGGGGGACAGCTATGGCTACACCTTC.

The V call is TRBV9, the J call TRBJ1-4, with 7 nucleotides matching TRBD1. The V gene's germline CDR1 is SGDLS and CDR2 YYNGEE. The CDR3 runs 14 residues. J gave up 4 bases and V 7 bases, and 7 bases lay outside the gene matches. The DNA of the CDR3 is TGTGCCAGCGCCAAGACAGGGATTAATGAAAAACTGTTTTTT. Translating gives CASAKTGINEKLFF.

This rearrangement joins TRBV6-5 to TRBJ2-3, with 8 bases lining up with TRBD2. CDR1 and CDR2 from the germline V gene are MNHEY and SVGAGI. This CDR3 is built from 16 residues. V lost 4 bases and J lost 0; bases outside the gene matches: 6. Written as DNA, the CDR3 is TGTGCCAGCAGTTCCGGGGCGGGGGGCAGCACAGATACGCAGTATTTT. Protein product: CASSSGAGGSTDTQYF.

This chain uses TRBV10-2 with TRBJ2-2; perhaps TRBD2 as D (5 bases). This CDR3 has 13 amino acids. The V gene's germline CDR1 is WSHSY and CDR2 SAAADI. The V and J ends lost 6 bases and 9 bases respectively, with 14 bases between them. CDR3 sequence (DNA): TGCGCCAGCAGACCCGAAAGCGGCTGGGAGCTGTTTTTT. Protein product: CASRPESGWELFF.

The gene calls are TRBV15 and TRBJ2-7; 12 nucleotides match TRBD2. CDR3 length: 16 amino acids. With V trimmed by 1 base and J by 6 bases, 7 bases remained unmatched. The germline V gene encodes CDR1 LNHNV and CDR2 YYDKDF (reference sequence). The CDR3 coding sequence is TGTGCCACCAGCAGAGCGCCTCGGACTAGCGGGATCGAGCAGTACTTC. Residues: CATSRAPRTSGIEQYF.

The rearrangement links TRBV13 to TRBJ2-6; 8 nucleotides match TRBD2. The J segment lost 0 bases and the V segment lost 5 bases, leaving 3 bases of the junction unmatched. This CDR3 is 16 amino acids long. Germline CDR1 is PRHDT and CDR2 is FYEKMQ (reference sequence). In nucleotides, the CDR3 is TGTGCCAGCAGCACTGGGACTAGCTCTGGGGCCAACGTCCTGACTTTC. Translated: CASSTGTSSGANVLTF.

The V and J genes are TRBV10-3 and TRBJ2-3; 9 bases fit TRBD1. The CDR3 has 17 residues. The germline CDR1 and CDR2 sequences are ENHRY and SYGVKD. V was clipped by 3 bases and J by 0 bases; unmatched bases: 7. This CDR3 is CAISDSRQGDSTDTQYF. CDR3 sequence (DNA): TGTGCCATCAGTGACTCACGACAGGGGGATAGCACAGATACGCAGTATTTT.

This chain connects TRBV5-5 to TRBJ2-1; 11 bases agree with TRBD2. V shed 7 bases and J 7 bases; nucleotides not matched to a gene: 16. CDR1 SGHKS and CDR2 YYEKEE come from the germline V gene (reference sequence). This CDR3 contains 17 residues. Written as DNA, the CDR3 is TGTGCCAGCTTACCGGGACTAGCGGTTTCGTCGAGGAATGAGCAGTTCTTC. This translates into CASLPGLAVSSRNEQFF.

The chain joins TRBV12-5 to TRBJ1-1, with 9 bases lining up with TRBD1. Per germline, CDR1 LGHNT and CDR2 FRNRAP. With 4 bases clipped from V and 1 base from J, the junction kept 7 bases outside the gene matches. This CDR3 region has 16 residues. For the CDR3, the DNA is TGTGCTAGTGGTTCCCAGCCGGGACAGGGGAACACTGAAGCTTTCTTT. Its translation is CASGSQPGQGNTEAFF.

In DNA, the CDR3 is TGTGCCAGCAGCAAAGAGGAAGATTGGGCTCAAGAGACCCAGTACTTC. Amino acids: CASSKEEDWAQETQYF. This chain joins TRBV21-1 and TRBJ2-5; the table gives TRBD1 as D, unverified against the DNA. TRBV21-1 is a listed pseudogene. The CDR3 consists of 16 residues.

This clone was seen once. This chain joins TRBV10-3 and TRBJ2-1, with TRBD2 matching over 8 bases. Germline V lookup: CDR1 ENHRY, CDR2 SYGVKD. The CDR3 length is 16 residues. V lost 5 bases to trimming and J lost 7 bases; unmatched junction nucleotides: 13. The CDR3 is CAISYPTSGARNEQFF. The CDR3, as DNA: TGTGCCATCAGTTACCCAACTAGCGGTGCTAGGAATGAGCAGTTCTTC.

The chain uses TRBV29-1 and TRBJ2-5; 7 positions match TRBD2. The J call may be in error: the DNA end matches TRBJ2-7 better. Germline V gene data show CDR1 as SQVTM and CDR2 as ANQGSEA. The CDR3 runs 12 residues. The CDR3 reads CSTQILAGEQYF. The CDR3 DNA follows: TGCAGCACACAGATTTTAGCGGGCGAGCAGTACTTC.

The gene calls are TRBV7-2 and TRBJ2-7; D may be TRBD2 (5 bases). The CDR3 contains 14 residues. Trimming removed 3 bases at V and 5 bases at J, with 14 bases between. Germline V lookup: CDR1 SGHTA, CDR2 FQGNSA. DNA for the CDR3: TGTGCCAGCAGCTTCGGACTCGGAATAGACGAGCAGTACTTC. Translating gives CASSFGLGIDEQYF.

The chain recombines TRBV10-3 with TRBJ1-3, with 8 bases lining up with TRBD1. The CDR3 is made up of 14 amino acids. The J segment lost 0 bases and the V segment lost 9 bases, leaving 4 bases of the junction unmatched. Per the germline V gene, CDR1 is ENHRY and CDR2 is SYGVKD. Written as DNA, the CDR3 is TGTGCCATTCAGGGGGCCTCCTCTGGAAACACCATATATTTT. Residues: CAIQGASSGNTIYF.

The chain carries TRBV7-9 and TRBJ1-1; D not certain. V lost 8 bases and J 0 bases, leaving 10 bases between the germline ends. CDR1 is SEHNR and CDR2 is FQNEAQ in the germline V gene (reference sequence). The CDR3 runs 13 residues. The chain's CDR3 is CASLRSLNTEAFF. Here the CDR3 DNA reads TGTGCCAGCCTACGGTCATTGAACACTGAAGCTTTCTTT.

The rearrangement joins TRBV18 to TRBJ2-5; D is unresolved. The CDR3 runs 14 residues. The germline V and J ends were trimmed by 0 bases and 2 bases, with 7 bases remaining between them. Germline V gene data show CDR1 as KGHSH and CDR2 as LQKENI. In nucleotides, the CDR3 is TGTGCCAGCTCACCACCGAACAGTCAAGAGACCCAGTACTTC. Its protein product is CASSPPNSQETQYF.

DNA of the CDR3: TGTGCCAGCAGCACGGGGGGACTAGCCTACGTGGAGCAGTACTTC. It yields the protein CASSTGGLAYVEQYF. V gene TRBV28 combines with J gene TRBJ2-7; 9 bases line up with TRBD2. Looked up from germline, CDR1 is MDHEN and CDR2 is SYDVKM. J was trimmed by 7 bases and V by 6 bases; bases with no gene match: 13. The CDR3 is 15 amino acids.

The chain uses TRBV27 and TRBJ2-2; weak D call: TRBD2 (6 bases). Trimming removed 6 bases at V and 3 bases at J, with 23 bases between. Germline CDR1 MNHEY, CDR2 SMNVEV (reference sequence). CDR3 length equals 18 residues. CDR3 in DNA: TGTGCCAGCAGCCTTAGGGAGTACAGCACGGGGGACACCGGGGAGCTGTTTTTT. The encoded protein is CASSLREYSTGDTGELFF.